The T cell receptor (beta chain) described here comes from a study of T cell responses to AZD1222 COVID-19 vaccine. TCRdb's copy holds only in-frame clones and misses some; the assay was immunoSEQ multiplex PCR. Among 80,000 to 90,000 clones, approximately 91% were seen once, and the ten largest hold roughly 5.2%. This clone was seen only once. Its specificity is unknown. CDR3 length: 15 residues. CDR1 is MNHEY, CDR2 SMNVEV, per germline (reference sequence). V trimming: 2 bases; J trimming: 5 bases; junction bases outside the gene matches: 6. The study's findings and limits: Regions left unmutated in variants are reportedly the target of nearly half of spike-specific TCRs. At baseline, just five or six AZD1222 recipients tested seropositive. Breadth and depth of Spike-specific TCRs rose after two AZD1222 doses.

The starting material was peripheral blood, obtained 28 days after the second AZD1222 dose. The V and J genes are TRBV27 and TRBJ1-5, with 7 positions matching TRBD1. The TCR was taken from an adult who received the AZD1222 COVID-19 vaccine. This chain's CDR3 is CASSLNRGAHQPQHF. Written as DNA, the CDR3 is TGTGCCAGCAGTTTAAACAGGGGAGCGCATCAGCCCCAGCATTTT.